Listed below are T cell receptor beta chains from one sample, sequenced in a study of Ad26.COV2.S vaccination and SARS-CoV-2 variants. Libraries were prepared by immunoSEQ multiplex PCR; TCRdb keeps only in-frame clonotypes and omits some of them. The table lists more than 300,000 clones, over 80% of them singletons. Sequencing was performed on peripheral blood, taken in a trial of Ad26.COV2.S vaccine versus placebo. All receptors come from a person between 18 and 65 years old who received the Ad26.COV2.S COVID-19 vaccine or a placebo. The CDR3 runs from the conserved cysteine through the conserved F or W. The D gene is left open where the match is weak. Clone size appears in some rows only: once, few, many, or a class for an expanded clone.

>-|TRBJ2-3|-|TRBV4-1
CASSQGTQVSTDTQYF
TGCGCCAGCAGCCAAGGGACGCAGGTTAGCACAGATACGCAGTATTTT
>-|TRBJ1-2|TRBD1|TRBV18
CASSPVEAGTAYGYTF
TGTGCCAGCTCACCAGTAGAAGCCGGGACAGCCTATGGCTACACCTTC
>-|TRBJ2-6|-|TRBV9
CASSVAVFSSGANVLTF
TGTGCCAGCAGCGTAGCCGTCTTTTCCTCTGGGGCCAACGTCCTGACTTTC
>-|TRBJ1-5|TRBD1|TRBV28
CASSFIRDRGGSNQPQHF
TGTGCCAGCAGTTTTATTAGGGACAGGGGGGGGAGCAATCAGCCCCAGCATTTT
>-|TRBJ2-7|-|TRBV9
CASSAGAGRYEQYF
TGTGCCAGCAGCGCCGGGGCAGGGAGATACGAGCAGTACTTC
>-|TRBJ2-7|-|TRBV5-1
CASSPGLGNGYEQYF
TGCGCCAGCAGCCCGGGTCTGGGCAATGGCTACGAGCAGTACTTC
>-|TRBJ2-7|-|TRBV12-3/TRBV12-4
CASSFRGSYEQYF
TGTGCCAGCAGTTTCCGGGGCTCCTACGAGCAGTACTTC
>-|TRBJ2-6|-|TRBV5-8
CASSFAGSGANVLTF
TGTGCCAGCAGCTTTGCGGGATCTGGGGCCAACGTCCTGACTTTC
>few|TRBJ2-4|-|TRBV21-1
CAIGQEIAKNIQYF
TGTGCCATTGGACAGGAGATAGCCAAAAACATTCAGTACTTC
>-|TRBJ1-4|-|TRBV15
CATSRQGATEKLFF
TGTGCCACCAGCAGACAGGGAGCCACTGAAAAACTGTTTTTT
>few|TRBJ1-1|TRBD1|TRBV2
CASSSTGSGTEAFF
TGTGCCAGCAGTTCGACAGGGTCGGGCACTGAAGCTTTCTTT
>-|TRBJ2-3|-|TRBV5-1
CASSLGTKRVDTQYF
TGCGCCAGCAGCTTGGGGACCAAACGTGTCGATACGCAGTATTTT
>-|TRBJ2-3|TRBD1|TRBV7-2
CASSLALRGQGSTDTQYF
TGTGCCAGCAGCTTAGCGCTAAGGGGGCAGGGGAGTACAGATACGCAGTATTTT
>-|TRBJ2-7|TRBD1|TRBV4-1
CASSQGQGGTYEQYF
TGCGCCAGCAGCCAGGGACAGGGGGGTACCTACGAGCAGTACTTC
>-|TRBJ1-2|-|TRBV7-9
CASSLSAHNYGYTF
TGTGCCAGCAGCTTATCGGCGCACAACTATGGCTACACCTTC
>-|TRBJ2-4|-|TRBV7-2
CASSLVGSKNIQYF
TGTGCCAGCAGCTTAGTAGGTTCCAAAAACATTCAGTACTTC
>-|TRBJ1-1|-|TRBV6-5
CAVGRGNTEAFF
TGTGCCGTTGGAAGGGGGAACACTGAAGCTTTCTTT
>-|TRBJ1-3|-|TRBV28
CASSFRFRGNTIYF
TGTGCCAGCAGTTTTAGGTTTCGAGGAAACACCATATATTTT
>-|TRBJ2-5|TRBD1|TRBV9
CASSSIARGRETQYF
TGTGCCAGCAGCTCCATTGCCAGGGGGCGCGAGACCCAGTACTTC
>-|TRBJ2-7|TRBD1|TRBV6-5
CASRSRDRGIYEQYF
TGTGCCAGCAGATCCCGGGACAGGGGAATCTACGAGCAGTACTTC
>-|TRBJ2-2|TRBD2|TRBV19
CASSDPGLAVGELFF
TGTGCCAGTAGTGACCCGGGACTAGCTGTCGGGGAGCTGTTTTTT
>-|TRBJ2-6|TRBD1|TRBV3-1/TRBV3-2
CASSPPGTGGPHRPPFSGANVLTF
TGTGCCAGCAGCCCACCCGGGACAGGTGGCCCCCATCGCCCTCCGTTCTCTGGGGCCAACGTCCTGACTTTC
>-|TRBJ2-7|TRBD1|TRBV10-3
CAISEGTGGISIWSYEQYF
TGTGCCATCAGTGAGGGGACAGGGGGGATCTCAATTTGGTCCTACGAGCAGTACTTC
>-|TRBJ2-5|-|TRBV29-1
CSVGQAQETQYF
TGCAGCGTTGGGCAGGCCCAAGAGACCCAGTACTTC
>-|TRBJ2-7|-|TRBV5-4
CASSLKTASYEQYF
TGTGCCAGCAGCTTAAAGACAGCCTCCTACGAGCAGTACTTC
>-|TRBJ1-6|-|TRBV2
CASSERSYNSPLHF
TGTGCCAGCAGTGAACGCTCCTATAATTCACCCCTCCACTTT
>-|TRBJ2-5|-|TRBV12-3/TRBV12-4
CASSLNGETQYF
TGTGCCAGCAGTTTAAATGGGGAGACCCAGTACTTC
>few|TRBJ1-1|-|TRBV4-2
CASSQALRAAQAFF
TGTGCCAGCAGCCAAGCCCTCAGGGCCGCCCAAGCTTTCTTT
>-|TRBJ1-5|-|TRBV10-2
CASSLTYSNQPQHF
TGCGCCAGCAGTTTAACCTATAGCAATCAGCCCCAGCATTTT